These T cell receptor beta chains were read from a single sample in a study of CD8+ T cells in alopecia areata. Sequenced by immunoSEQ multiplex PCR; TCRdb stores in-frame clones only, minus some. The sample contains approximately 61,000 clones, about 96% of which appear only once. This sample comprised CD8+ T cells sorted from blood, obtained at week 0. All receptors come from a human donor with alopecia areata. Each CDR3 is given with its conserved first and last residue. Fields, in order: V gene, clone size, J gene, D gene, CDR3 DNA, CDR3 protein. A D gene is named only where the DNA matches it firmly. Size is omitted from some rows. Given values are once, few, many or a class for expanded clones.

V gene: TRBV9; clone size: -; J gene: TRBJ2-2; D gene: -; CDR3 DNA: TGTGCCAGCAGCGGGGGACGGATGAACACCGGGGAGCTGTTTTTT; CDR3 protein: CASSGGRMNTGELFF
V gene: TRBV29-1; clone size: -; J gene: TRBJ2-2; D gene: -; CDR3 DNA: TGCAGCGTTTTTGTGAACACCGGGGAGCTGTTTTTT; CDR3 protein: CSVFVNTGELFF
V gene: TRBV7-9; clone size: -; J gene: TRBJ2-4; D gene: -; CDR3 DNA: TGTGCCAGCAGCTCAAGCGACGGCTTAGCCAAAAACATTCAGTACTTC; CDR3 protein: CASSSSDGLAKNIQYF
V gene: TRBV6-5; clone size: once; J gene: TRBJ2-1; D gene: TRBD1; CDR3 DNA: TGTGCCAGCAGGAAAGGACAGGGAGGATTCAATGAGCAGTTCTTC; CDR3 protein: CASRKGQGGFNEQFF
V gene: TRBV7-9; clone size: few; J gene: TRBJ2-7; D gene: TRBD1; CDR3 DNA: TGTGCCAGCAGTCCTTATCCGGGACAGGGTAACGAGCAGTACTTC; CDR3 protein: CASSPYPGQGNEQYF
V gene: TRBV12-5; clone size: -; J gene: TRBJ2-7; D gene: -; CDR3 DNA: TGTGCTAGTGGTTTCCCGGGGGCCGAGCAGTACTTC; CDR3 protein: CASGFPGAEQYF
V gene: TRBV4-1; clone size: -; J gene: TRBJ2-7; D gene: -; CDR3 DNA: TGCGCCAGCAGCCAAGAGAGGGTGCCCATCCACGAGCAGTACTTC; CDR3 protein: CASSQERVPIHEQYF
V gene: TRBV5-6; clone size: -; J gene: TRBJ2-1; D gene: -; CDR3 DNA: TGTGCCAGCAGCTTGGACGGCCACAATGAGCAGTTCTTC; CDR3 protein: CASSLDGHNEQFF
V gene: TRBV7-9; clone size: -; J gene: TRBJ1-2; D gene: -; CDR3 DNA: TGTGCCAGCAGCTTTGGACTCCCTTATGGCTACACCTTC; CDR3 protein: CASSFGLPYGYTF
V gene: TRBV13; clone size: -; J gene: TRBJ1-6; D gene: TRBD1; CDR3 DNA: TGTGCCAGCAGCACAACAGGGGATTATAATTCACCCCTCCACTTT; CDR3 protein: CASSTTGDYNSPLHF
V gene: TRBV11-2; clone size: -; J gene: TRBJ2-7; D gene: -; CDR3 DNA: TGTGCCAGCAGCTTAGGCTTCGGATTCGAGTACGAGCAGTACTTC; CDR3 protein: CASSLGFGFEYEQYF
V gene: TRBV2; clone size: -; J gene: TRBJ2-1; D gene: -; CDR3 DNA: TGTGCCAGCAGTCGGACAGTTCTTGAGCAGTTCTTC; CDR3 protein: CASSRTVLEQFF
V gene: TRBV11-2; clone size: -; J gene: TRBJ2-6; D gene: -; CDR3 DNA: TGTGCCAGCAACCTTGACGGATGGGCCCCCTCTGGGGCCAACGTCCTGACTTTC; CDR3 protein: CASNLDGWAPSGANVLTF
V gene: TRBV9; clone size: -; J gene: TRBJ1-1; D gene: TRBD1; CDR3 DNA: TGTGCCAGCAGCGGCGACAGGGGGTCTGAAGCTTTCTTT; CDR3 protein: CASSGDRGSEAFF
V gene: TRBV18; clone size: -; J gene: TRBJ2-1; D gene: -; CDR3 DNA: TGTGCCAGCTCACCACGGGCGGGGATCTCCTACAATGAGCAGTTCTTC; CDR3 protein: CASSPRAGISYNEQFF
V gene: TRBV5-6; clone size: -; J gene: TRBJ1-1; D gene: TRBD1; CDR3 DNA: TGTGCCAGCAGCTTGTATGGGGACAGGGTGGCGTACGGTGAAGCTTTCTTT; CDR3 protein: CASSLYGDRVAYGEAFF
V gene: TRBV6-5; clone size: -; J gene: TRBJ2-7; D gene: TRBD2; CDR3 DNA: TGTGCCAGCAGTTACGGGACTAGCGGGGGATACGAGCAGTACTTC; CDR3 protein: CASSYGTSGGYEQYF
V gene: TRBV4-3; clone size: -; J gene: TRBJ2-5; D gene: -; CDR3 DNA: TGCGCCAGCAGCCTCGGGATGGGGGGGGCCGAGACCCAGTACTTC; CDR3 protein: CASSLGMGGAETQYF
V gene: TRBV29-1; clone size: few; J gene: TRBJ2-5; D gene: -; CDR3 DNA: TGCAGCGTTGAAATGGTGGGGAAGGAGTACTTC; CDR3 protein: CSVEMVGKEYF
V gene: TRBV19; clone size: -; J gene: TRBJ1-5; D gene: -; CDR3 DNA: TGTGCCAGTAGATGGACTCCGGGTGTGCCCCAGCATTTT; CDR3 protein: CASRWTPGVPQHF
V gene: TRBV4-1; clone size: -; J gene: TRBJ2-2; D gene: -; CDR3 DNA: TGCGCCAGCAGCCAATCGGACAGTGCAGGCGGGGAGCTGTTTTTT; CDR3 protein: CASSQSDSAGGELFF
V gene: TRBV5-1; clone size: -; J gene: TRBJ1-1; D gene: -; CDR3 DNA: TGCGCCAGCAGCTTGTACAGGGTAGGGAACACTGAAGCTTTCTTT; CDR3 protein: CASSLYRVGNTEAFF
V gene: TRBV4-3; clone size: -; J gene: TRBJ1-6; D gene: TRBD1; CDR3 DNA: TGCGCCAGCAGCCAAGACAGGGGGCCGGATTCACCCCTCCACTTT; CDR3 protein: CASSQDRGPDSPLHF
V gene: TRBV7-3; clone size: -; J gene: TRBJ2-6; D gene: -; CDR3 DNA: TGTGCCAGCAGCTTACCCCGAGGCCTCCCCTCTGGGGCCAACGTCCTGACTTTC; CDR3 protein: CASSLPRGLPSGANVLTF